This paragraph covers one TCR beta chain sequence. The data were obtained in a study of shared clonotypes between healthy human individuals. The V and J ends lost 4 bases and 6 bases, in that order; junction bases with no gene match: 12. The CDR3 spans 16 residues. Germline CDR1 is SGHTA and CDR2 is FQGNSA. Some clones are missing from TCRdb's copy, which holds only in-frame ones; the method was immunoSEQ multiplex PCR. The data show 600,000 to 750,000 clones, roughly 72% seen once. The TCR originated in a woman in her thirties in good health. The V gene is TRBV7-2, the J gene TRBJ2-7; 10 bases agree with TRBD2. Sequencing was carried out using memory CD4+ T cells sorted from blood. Subset defined: CD45RA-negative fraction. The CDR3, as DNA: TGTGCCAGCAGCTCGGGTCTAGCGGGAGCGCTGGGCGAGCAGTACTTC. This translates into CASSSGLAGALGEQYF.